The text below deals with one TCR beta chain. The data belong to a study of blood T cell repertoires in COVID-19. Measured with immunoSEQ multiplex PCR; TCRdb has only the in-frame clones, and not every one. The table shows about 42,000 clones, with roughly nine tenths occurring only once. With 2 bases clipped from V and 4 bases from J, the junction kept 6 bases outside the gene matches. This CDR3 has 16 amino acids. Germline V lookup: CDR1 MNHEY, CDR2 SVGAGI. The sequenced sample was peripheral blood. The receptor was isolated from a human donor in a cohort sampled during active COVID-19. This rearrangement joins TRBV6-5 to TRBJ1-3; TRBD1 agrees at 9 bases. CDR3 bases: TGTGCCAGCAGTTACAGCAGGACAGGGGTGGGAAACACCATATATTTT. The encoded protein is CASSYSRTGVGNTIYF.